The next 5 T cell receptor beta chains were all read from a single sample in a study of T-cell memory formation after mild COVID-19. TCRdb recomputed calls from the 5' RACE reads with MiXCR, one row per CDR3 protein. The profile shows 250,000 to 400,000 distinct CDR3 sequences, roughly an eighth of them singletons. The sequenced sample was PBMCs or a T cell subset sorted from them (not recorded which). The receptors were sampled from a man aged 18 to 30 who had mild COVID-19 (a few samples of this study predate the infection). Cell type and time point are not known.

The chain uses TRBV6-5 and TRBJ1-1; D is possibly TRBD1 (6 bases). With 2 bases removed from V and 0 bases from J, the gap between germline ends came to 13 bases. The CDR3 is made up of 16 amino acids. Germline V CDR1 and CDR2: MNHEY, SVGAGI. CDR3 region: CASSYQGPWMNTEAFF. CDR3 coding DNA: TGTGCCAGCAGTTACCAGGGGCCCTGGATGAACACTGAAGCTTTCTTT.

This rearrangement joins TRBV5-1 to TRBJ2-7; D is possibly TRBD2 (5 bases). The CDR3 loop spans 17 amino acids. Germline V gene data show CDR1 as SGHRS and CDR2 as YFSETQ. V was cut by 0 bases and J by 1 base, with 17 bases left in between. CDR3 nucleotides: TGCGCCAGCAGCTTGGCTTTGGGAGTGGGTCCTTCCTACGAGCAGTACTTC. Translation gives CASSLALGVGPSYEQYF.

The chain carries TRBV15 and TRBJ2-4, with TRBD1 matching 8 bases. CDR1 is LNHNV, CDR2 YYDKDF, per germline (reference sequence). Trimming cost V 2 bases and J 8 bases; bases outside gene matches: 17. The CDR3 consists of 18 residues. CDR3 sequence reads: CATSRPGADRALVDIQYF. CDR3 nucleotides: TGTGCCACCAGCAGACCTGGAGCGGACAGGGCGTTGGTTGACATTCAGTACTTC.

This chain uses TRBV5-1 with TRBJ2-1; TRBD2 aligns across 10 bases. The V gene end was trimmed by 0 bases and the J gene end by 10 bases; junction bases not matched to a gene: 7. This CDR3 is 15 amino acids long. Germline CDR1 reads SGHRS; CDR2 reads YFSETQ. The CDR3 nucleotides read TGCGCCAGCAGCTTGGCGTCTAGCGGGGGAGGCGAGCAGTTCTTC. Its translation: CASSLASSGGGEQFF.

This clonotype was seen only a few times. The chain employs TRBV4-1 and TRBJ1-2; a possible D gene is TRBD1 (5 bases). This CDR3 comprises 14 residues. Trimming took 1 base from V and 2 from J, leaving 8 bases between them. The germline V gene has CDR1 MGHRA and CDR2 YSYEKL. In nucleotides, the CDR3 is TGCGCCAGCAGCCAAGTACAGGTCAACTATGGCTACACCTTC. It codes for CASSQVQVNYGYTF.